The clone carrying this TCR beta chain has only a few counts. Its antigen is not identified. Whoever was chosen for sequencing had shown CD8+CD57+ cell expansion by flow cytometry. A severe acquired aplastic anemia diagnosis applied to all patients. The data were obtained in a study of CD8+CD57+ T cells in acquired aplastic anemia. Study as a whole: Sorted CD4+ and CD8+ cells gave an average of approximately 3 ug of DNA.

The study, taken as a whole, reports: In common between the patients and the controls were around 29 CD8+ CDR3 sequences. CD8+ Simpson's diversity showed no significant patient-control difference.

Investigators profiled TCR beta VDJ and CDR3 from genomic DNA template. TCRdb used MiXCR to reprocess the reads, holding one entry per CDR3 protein. The sample lists hundreds of thousands of distinct CDR3 sequences, approximately 32% seen once, with around 0.82% in the top ten. The sequence derives from a human donor with aplastic anemia. The specimen was sorted CD4+, CD8+, or CD8+CD57+ T cells (not recorded which) from PBMCs.

The CDR3 DNA reads TGTGCCAGCAGCTTAGCGCAACTAGCGGGAGCAGATACGCAGTATTTT. As protein: CASSLAQLAGADTQYF. V usage is TRBV7-8 and J usage is TRBJ2-3, with TRBD2 identical over 11 bases. Germline V gene sequence: CDR1 SGHVS, CDR2 FQNEAQ. V lost 0 bases to trimming and J lost 4 bases; unmatched junction nucleotides: 3. CDR3 length equals 16 residues.